One sample yielded the 24 T cell receptor beta chains listed below, sequenced in a study of blood T cell repertoires in COVID-19. Clones were read by immunoSEQ multiplex PCR, and TCRdb kept only the in-frame ones, dropping some. The table includes about 280,000 clones, almost 90% detected once. Sequencing was done on a sample of peripheral blood. These receptors all come from a woman in her thirties with COVID-19, enrolled during active disease.

The V and J genes are TRBV19 and TRBJ2-1, with 13 bases matching TRBD2. The CDR3 runs 16 residues. V was pared by 7 bases and J by 14 bases, with 17 bases of the junction left unmatched. Per the germline V gene, CDR1 is LNHDA and CDR2 is SQIVND (reference sequence). The CDR3 DNA follows: TGTGCCAGTATTAAATCCGGGACTAGCGGGATGGATCGGAAGTTCTTC. It translates to CASIKSGTSGMDRKFF.

The chain has TRBV5-6 and TRBJ1-6, with 10 bases fitting TRBD1. This CDR3 comprises 14 residues. Trimming at V came to 4 bases and at J to 9 bases, leaving 4 bases not matched to a gene. Germline CDR1 and CDR2: SGHDT and YYEEEE. The CDR3 here is CASSPGDRGSPLHF. DNA of the CDR3: TGTGCCAGCAGCCCTGGGGACAGGGGTTCACCCCTCCACTTT.

The chain has TRBV19 and TRBJ2-7; TRBD1 agrees at 7 bases. Per the germline V gene, CDR1 is LNHDA and CDR2 is SQIVND (reference sequence). V dropped 1 base and J dropped 4; count of bases not matched to a gene: 7. The CDR3 loop spans 15 amino acids. This chain's CDR3 is CASSIAWTGLYEQYF. DNA for the CDR3: TGTGCCAGTAGTATAGCGTGGACAGGACTTTACGAGCAGTACTTC.

This sequence joins TRBV2 and TRBJ1-1; tentative D call: TRBD1 (5 bases). V lost 5 bases to trimming and J lost 1 base, with 14 bases between them. The V gene's germline CDR1 is SNHLY and CDR2 FYNNEI. CDR3 length: 15 amino acids. The CDR3 here is CASSSSPTGNTEAFF. The CDR3, as DNA: TGTGCCAGCAGTTCATCTCCAACAGGGAACACTGAAGCTTTCTTT.

The V gene is TRBV5-1, the J gene TRBJ2-3; D perhaps matches TRBD1 (5 bases). V was pared by 6 bases and J by 6 bases, with 20 bases between. The CDR3 has 15 residues. CDR1 SGHRS and CDR2 YFSETQ come from the germline V gene. The DNA of the CDR3 is TGCGCCAGCATTGCAGCGAGTGGGGCCCGGGATACGCAGTATTTT. Translating gives CASIAASGARDTQYF.

The chain recombines TRBV30 with TRBJ1-1; 7 nucleotides agree with TRBD1. The germline CDR1 and CDR2 sequences are GTSNPN and SVGIG (reference sequence). The CDR3 is 13 amino acids. The V gene end was trimmed by 1 base and the J gene end by 10 bases; junction bases not matched to a gene: 9. This CDR3 is CAWSGTGAAGAFF. DNA of the CDR3: TGTGCCTGGAGTGGTACAGGGGCCGCGGGAGCTTTCTTT.

The rearrangement uses TRBV25-1 and TRBJ1-1; 7 bases fit TRBD1. This CDR3 contains 13 residues. Germline values: CDR1 MGHDK, CDR2 SYGVNS. V lost 6 bases and J lost 3; bases outside the gene matches: 4. CDR3 coding DNA: TGTGCCAGCAGCTGGGACAGCGACACTGAAGCTTTCTTT. Residues: CASSWDSDTEAFF.

V usage is TRBV10-3 and J usage is TRBJ2-3, with a weak D call TRBD2 (5 bases). Trimming left V 6 bases short and J 0 bases short, with 13 bases between. CDR1 ENHRY and CDR2 SYGVKD come from the germline V gene. CDR3 length equals 15 residues. CDR3 sequence: CAISLSGTSTDTQYF. The CDR3 region has the DNA TGTGCCATCAGCCTCAGCGGAACTAGCACAGATACGCAGTATTTT.

This chain connects TRBV15 to TRBJ1-5; maybe TRBD1 (5 bases). V lost 2 bases, J lost 6 bases, and 14 bases lay in between. The CDR3 length is 15 residues. The germline gives CDR1 LNHNV, CDR2 YYDKDF (reference sequence). Here the CDR3 reads CATSRLRGGGQPQHF. DNA of the CDR3: TGTGCCACCAGCAGACTCCGGGGGGGAGGTCAGCCCCAGCATTTT.

The chain recombines TRBV7-9 with TRBJ1-1; D is unresolved. The V end lost 1 base, the J end lost 4 bases, and 7 bases lay between the germline ends. Germline V gene sequence: CDR1 SEHNR, CDR2 FQNEAQ (reference sequence). The CDR3 spans 13 residues. CDR3 bases: TGTGCCAGCAGCTTAGATGAGGGCACTGAAGCTTTCTTT. This codes for CASSLDEGTEAFF.

This chain joins TRBV18 and TRBJ2-7; 13 nucleotides agree with TRBD2. V was clipped by 4 bases and J by 1 base; unmatched bases: 10. This CDR3 spans 18 amino acids. Germline values: CDR1 KGHSH, CDR2 LQKENI. In DNA, the CDR3 is TGTGCCAGCTCACTGAAGGGGACTAGCGGGACTTTTTCCTACGAGCAGTACTTC. Translation gives CASSLKGTSGTFSYEQYF.

CDR3 region: CASSPPGLYEQYF. CDR3 nucleotides: TGTGCCAGCAGTCCCCCGGGGTTATACGAGCAGTACTTC. The chain links TRBV28 to TRBJ2-7, with D possibly matching TRBD2 (5 bases). The CDR3 runs to 13 residues. V shed 5 bases and J shed 4 bases, with 12 bases lying between them. Germline values: CDR1 MDHEN, CDR2 SYDVKM.

V gene TRBV6-4 combines with J gene TRBJ2-1, with D possibly TRBD1 on 6 matching bases. V gave up 2 bases and J gave up 8 bases, with 13 bases separating them. Germline V gene lookup returns CDR1 MRHNA and CDR2 SNTAGT. The length of the CDR3 is 14 residues. The CDR3 sequence is CASSDRGEGDEQFF. CDR3 coding DNA: TGTGCCAGCAGTGACAGGGGTGAGGGGGATGAGCAGTTCTTC.

This chain uses TRBV5-1 with TRBJ2-1, with 7 nucleotides matching TRBD1. Germline CDR1 and CDR2: SGHRS and YFSETQ. The CDR3 is 15 residues long. J was trimmed by 8 bases and V by 0 bases; bases with no gene match: 8. Here the CDR3 reads CASSLGAGGDHEQFF. The CDR3 bases are TGCGCCAGCAGCTTGGGGGCAGGGGGTGACCATGAGCAGTTCTTC.

This chain uses TRBV6-5 with TRBJ2-6; D not certain. Germline CDR1 reads MNHEY; CDR2 reads SVGAGI. This CDR3 comprises 12 residues. The germline V and J ends were trimmed by 2 bases and 12 bases, with 8 bases remaining between them. The CDR3 DNA is TGTGCCAGCAGTTACCGCCCCGGCGTCCTGACTTTC. Its translation is CASSYRPGVLTF.

The rearrangement uses TRBV4-1 and TRBJ1-2; 7 bases line up with TRBD1. The CDR3 sequence is 15 residues long. The junction had 9 bases not matched to a gene; V was cut back by 4 bases and J by 4 bases. Germline CDR1 is MGHRA and CDR2 is YSYEKL. DNA of the CDR3: TGCGCCAGCAGCCCCTTAGACCGGGACAGCTATGGCTACACCTTC. It codes for CASSPLDRDSYGYTF.

The genes are TRBV12-3 or TRBV12-4 and TRBJ2-5; 7 bases are a match to TRBD1. The length of the CDR3 is 13 residues. The J segment lost 2 bases and the V segment lost 6 bases, leaving 3 bases of the junction unmatched. The CDR3 here is CASRPTGQETQYF. The CDR3 bases are TGTGCCAGCAGACCGACAGGGCAAGAGACCCAGTACTTC.

This clone was detected a few times. The chain links TRBV7-3 to TRBJ2-2, with 8 bases that match TRBD1. This CDR3 is built from 15 residues. Trimming took 5 bases from V and 0 from J; bases not matched to a gene: 2. Germline CDR1 is SGHTA and CDR2 is FQGTGA. CDR3 sequence: CASSPRGPNTGELFF. The CDR3 DNA sequence: TGTGCCAGCAGCCCCAGGGGGCCGAACACCGGGGAGCTGTTTTTT.

This chain connects TRBV19 to TRBJ2-7; 8 bases agree with TRBD1. Germline trimming cut 6 bases from V and 0 bases from J; bases unmatched to any gene: 4. The CDR3 runs 14 residues. CDR1 LNHDA and CDR2 SQIVND come from the germline V gene (reference sequence). The CDR3 DNA reads as TGTGCCAGTAGCCGCGGACAGGGCTCCTACGAGCAGTACTTC. Translation: CASSRGQGSYEQYF.

J is TRBJ1-1 and V is TRBV18; D is uncertain. Trimming pared 6 bases from V and 1 base from J, leaving 9 bases between. The CDR3 has 13 amino acids. In germline, CDR1 is KGHSH, CDR2 LQKENI. The CDR3 DNA sequence: TGTGCCAGCTCCCAGACACAGAACACTGAAGCTTTCTTT. The encoded protein is CASSQTQNTEAFF.

The rearrangement joins TRBV15 to TRBJ2-7, with 12 bases that match TRBD2. The CDR3 sequence is 18 residues long. Germline trimming cut 0 bases from V and 4 bases from J; bases unmatched to any gene: 10. Germline loops: CDR1 LNHNV, CDR2 YYDKDF (reference sequence). CDR3: CATSRDPSGRVLLYEQYF. The CDR3 nucleotides read TGTGCCACCAGCAGAGATCCTAGCGGGAGGGTCCTCCTTTACGAGCAGTACTTC.

This chain connects TRBV18 to TRBJ2-1; D might be TRBD1 (6 bases). Looked up from germline, CDR1 is KGHSH and CDR2 is LQKENI. The length of the CDR3 is 14 residues. V was clipped by 6 bases and J by 7 bases, with 16 bases between them. The CDR3 DNA is TGTGCCAGCTCGCCCGGGACCGACAGGAATGAGCAGTTCTTC. Its protein product is CASSPGTDRNEQFF.

The rearrangement joins TRBV5-8 to TRBJ2-3, with D maybe TRBD1 (5 bases). Germline CDR1 reads SGHTS; CDR2 reads YDEGEE. This CDR3 comprises 14 residues. V was cut by 2 bases and J by 0 bases, with 7 bases left in between. In nucleotides, the CDR3 is TGTGCCAGCAGCTTTCGACAGAGCACAGATACGCAGTATTTT. Its protein product is CASSFRQSTDTQYF.

The genes are TRBV13 and TRBJ2-7, with 10 bases fitting TRBD2. Germline V gene lookup returns CDR1 PRHDT and CDR2 FYEKMQ (reference sequence). The junction had 9 bases not matched to a gene; V was cut back by 5 bases and J by 2 bases. The CDR3 extends over 16 amino acids. The CDR3 nucleotides are TGTGCCAGCAGCCCAGTTTTAGCGGGAGGAACCTACGAGCAGTACTTC. Translation gives CASSPVLAGGTYEQYF.